The entry that follows covers one T cell receptor beta chain sequence. What it binds is not known. The sample belongs to a study of shared clonotypes between healthy human individuals. Notes on the study in general: The rarefaction results pointed to incomplete sorted-subset sequencing despite large depth.

The CDR3 length is 14 residues. V was pared by 0 bases and J by 2 bases, with 2 bases between. Per the germline V gene, CDR1 is SGHAT and CDR2 is FQNNGV. For each subset, genomic DNA was distributed in equal portions over several immunoSEQ plates. In replicate PCRs of sorted subsets, about 190 ng DNA, approximately 30,000 T cell genomes, was used. Repertoires were generated with immunoSEQ multiplex PCR, while TCRdb's copy carries only in-frame clones and drops some. The sample holds nearly 1 million clones, around three quarters seen once. All participating donors were Caucasian adults from Nashville, Tennessee.

This receptor was identified in a man aged 18 to 30 in good health. Sample: memory CD4+ T cells sorted from blood. As for subset: CD45RA-negative fraction. V is TRBV11-2 and J is TRBJ2-6; no definite D call. The CDR3, as DNA: TGTGCCAGCAGCTTAGACGCTGGGGCCAACGTCCTGACTTTC. It codes for CASSLDAGANVLTF.